The rows below give T cell receptor beta chains drawn from one sample of a study of cytomegalovirus exposure and HLA in healthy donors. The method was immunoSEQ multiplex PCR; TCRdb's version includes in-frame clones alone and lacks a portion of them. The data contain under 200,000 clones, around three quarters of them singletons. The sample was PBMCs. All receptors derive from a woman in her forties or fifties in good health and CMV-seronegative. The CDR3 runs from the conserved cysteine through the conserved F or W. Each record gives: V gene, clone size, D gene, J gene, CDR3 DNA, CDR3 protein. D genes are given only for firm matches. Size tells how often a clone was seen (once, few, many) or the class of an expanded clone, and some rows leave it out.

v_gene: TRBV7-3
abundance: few
d_gene: .
j_gene: TRBJ2-5
CDR3nt: TGTGCCAGCAGCCCTACGGGGGAGACCCAGTACTTC
CDR3aa: CASSPTGETQYF

v_gene: TRBV7-8
abundance: .
d_gene: .
j_gene: TRBJ1-5
CDR3nt: TGTGCCAGCAGCTTAGGTAGGGGGAGCAATCAGCCCCAGCATTTT
CDR3aa: CASSLGRGSNQPQHF

v_gene: TRBV30
abundance: .
d_gene: TRBD2
j_gene: TRBJ2-7
CDR3nt: TGTGCCTGGAGTCCACCGGGACTACCCCTCGGGCAGTACTTC
CDR3aa: CAWSPPGLPLGQYF

v_gene: TRBV6-1
abundance: .
d_gene: TRBD1
j_gene: TRBJ2-1
CDR3nt: TGTGCCAGCAGTACCTTGTCAGGGGGAAACAATGAGCAGTTCTTC
CDR3aa: CASSTLSGGNNEQFF

v_gene: TRBV7-2
abundance: .
d_gene: TRBD1
j_gene: TRBJ2-1
CDR3nt: TGTGCCAGCAGCCTCGCGCAGGGGGCATTTGGTGAGCAGTTCTTC
CDR3aa: CASSLAQGAFGEQFF

v_gene: TRBV28
abundance: few
d_gene: TRBD1
j_gene: TRBJ2-1
CDR3nt: TGTGCCAGCAGTTCCACCCGGGACAGATCCTACAATGAGCAGTTCTTC
CDR3aa: CASSSTRDRSYNEQFF

v_gene: TRBV5-1
abundance: .
d_gene: .
j_gene: TRBJ1-2
CDR3nt: TGCGCCAGCAGCTTAGGGGTAAATAACTATGGCTACACCTTC
CDR3aa: CASSLGVNNYGYTF

v_gene: TRBV7-9
abundance: .
d_gene: TRBD1
j_gene: TRBJ1-1
CDR3nt: TGTGCCAGCAGCTTCAACAGGGGCCCGAACACTGAAGCTTTCTTT
CDR3aa: CASSFNRGPNTEAFF

v_gene: TRBV12-5
abundance: .
d_gene: TRBD2
j_gene: TRBJ2-7
CDR3nt: TGTGCTAGTGGTTTGGACTTTAGCGGGGAGGTCCACGAGCAGTACTTC
CDR3aa: CASGLDFSGEVHEQYF

v_gene: TRBV28
abundance: .
d_gene: .
j_gene: TRBJ2-6
CDR3nt: TGTGCCAGCCGGGGGGCGGCTGGGGCCAACGTCCTGACTTTC
CDR3aa: CASRGAAGANVLTF

v_gene: TRBV19
abundance: .
d_gene: TRBD2
j_gene: TRBJ2-3
CDR3nt: TGTGCCAGTAGTTCCGGACTAGGAAGCACAGATACGCAGTATTTT
CDR3aa: CASSSGLGSTDTQYF

v_gene: TRBV25-1
abundance: .
d_gene: TRBD1
j_gene: TRBJ1-1
CDR3nt: TGTGCCTCGACAGGGAGTGAAGCTTTCTTT
CDR3aa: CASTGSEAFF

v_gene: TRBV28
abundance: few
d_gene: .
j_gene: TRBJ1-1
CDR3nt: TGTGCCAGCAGCCCGGTTACCCCGGGCACTGAAGCTTTCTTT
CDR3aa: CASSPVTPGTEAFF

v_gene: TRBV5-1
abundance: .
d_gene: .
j_gene: TRBJ1-4
CDR3nt: TGCGCCAGCAGCTTGCCAGGACAGCTAGCAACTAATGAAAAACTGTTTTTT
CDR3aa: CASSLPGQLATNEKLFF

v_gene: TRBV4-2
abundance: .
d_gene: .
j_gene: TRBJ2-3
CDR3nt: TGTGCCAGCAGCCAAGATTTTCGGCTGACTAGCACAGATACGCAGTATTTT
CDR3aa: CASSQDFRLTSTDTQYF

v_gene: TRBV6-6
abundance: .
d_gene: .
j_gene: TRBJ2-7
CDR3nt: TGTGTTAGTTCGGACAGACTCTCCTACGAGCAGTACTTC
CDR3aa: CVSSDRLSYEQYF

v_gene: TRBV7-2
abundance: .
d_gene: TRBD1
j_gene: TRBJ2-6
CDR3nt: TGTGCCAGCAGAGACCGGGACAGCGTTTCCTCTGGGGCCAACGTCCTGACTTTC
CDR3aa: CASRDRDSVSSGANVLTF

v_gene: TRBV7-2
abundance: .
d_gene: .
j_gene: TRBJ1-5
CDR3nt: TGTGCCAGCAGCTTAGCGGCAGGGCATAGCAATCAGCCCCAGCATTTT
CDR3aa: CASSLAAGHSNQPQHF

v_gene: TRBV10-2
abundance: .
d_gene: TRBD1
j_gene: TRBJ1-4
CDR3nt: TGCGCCAGCAGTGAGTCGTATTCGACAGGGCGAGGGGAAAAACTGTTTTTT
CDR3aa: CASSESYSTGRGEKLFF

v_gene: TRBV19
abundance: .
d_gene: .
j_gene: TRBJ2-3
CDR3nt: TGTGCCAGTAGTATGGCAGGGGTTGTGACAGATACGCAGTATTTT
CDR3aa: CASSMAGVVTDTQYF

v_gene: TRBV2
abundance: .
d_gene: .
j_gene: TRBJ2-7
CDR3nt: TGTGCCAGCAGTGATACAGGGATCTCCTACGAGCAGTACTTC
CDR3aa: CASSDTGISYEQYF

v_gene: TRBV10-1
abundance: .
d_gene: .
j_gene: TRBJ2-7
CDR3nt: TGCGCCAGCAGTGAGACAGGGATCCTCGAGCAGTACTTC
CDR3aa: CASSETGILEQYF

v_gene: TRBV29-1
abundance: .
d_gene: TRBD1
j_gene: TRBJ2-2
CDR3nt: TGCAGCGTTGAAAGGACAGGGTCCGGGGAGCTGTTTTTT
CDR3aa: CSVERTGSGELFF

v_gene: TRBV19
abundance: .
d_gene: TRBD1
j_gene: TRBJ1-4
CDR3nt: TGTGCCAGTAGTGTGGGACAGGGACCTAATGAAAAACTGTTTTTT
CDR3aa: CASSVGQGPNEKLFF

v_gene: TRBV7-6
abundance: .
d_gene: .
j_gene: TRBJ2-1
CDR3nt: TGTGCCAGCAGCTTGGGCGGGACCTACAATGAGCAGTTCTTC
CDR3aa: CASSLGGTYNEQFF

v_gene: TRBV5-1
abundance: .
d_gene: TRBD1
j_gene: TRBJ2-3
CDR3nt: TGCGCCAGCAGCTTGGCCCTCCGACAGGGTCTGTATTTT
CDR3aa: CASSLALRQGLYF

v_gene: TRBV30
abundance: few
d_gene: TRBD1
j_gene: TRBJ1-2
CDR3nt: TGTGCCTGGACTAACAGGGGTACTAACTATGGCTACACCTTC
CDR3aa: CAWTNRGTNYGYTF

v_gene: TRBV6-1
abundance: .
d_gene: TRBD1
j_gene: TRBJ1-2
CDR3nt: TGTGCCAGCAGTGAAAATTTTAGACAGGGGGCAGGAGGCTACACCTTC
CDR3aa: CASSENFRQGAGGYTF

v_gene: TRBV7-2
abundance: .
d_gene: .
j_gene: TRBJ1-5
CDR3nt: TGTGCCAGCAGCTTAAGTACAGGCAATCAGCCCCAGCATTTT
CDR3aa: CASSLSTGNQPQHF

v_gene: TRBV28
abundance: .
d_gene: .
j_gene: TRBJ1-4
CDR3nt: TGTGCCAGCAGTTTATGGGCAGGGCGTAATGAAAAACTGTTTTTT
CDR3aa: CASSLWAGRNEKLFF

v_gene: TRBV18
abundance: .
d_gene: TRBD1
j_gene: TRBJ1-5
CDR3nt: TGTGCCAGCTCACCTTACTCGGGACAGAATAATCAGCCCCAGCATTTT
CDR3aa: CASSPYSGQNNQPQHF

v_gene: TRBV7-9
abundance: .
d_gene: TRBD2
j_gene: TRBJ2-3
CDR3nt: TGTTCCAGCAGCCCTAGCGGGGTTACGCAGTATTTT
CDR3aa: CSSSPSGVTQYF

v_gene: TRBV19
abundance: .
d_gene: .
j_gene: TRBJ1-2
CDR3nt: TGTGCCAGTAGTATAGTCACGGGTGGCTACACCTTC
CDR3aa: CASSIVTGGYTF

v_gene: TRBV29-1
abundance: .
d_gene: TRBD2
j_gene: TRBJ2-5
CDR3nt: TGCAGCGTTCGACTAGCGGGAGCGGAGACCCAGTACTTC
CDR3aa: CSVRLAGAETQYF

v_gene: TRBV7-8
abundance: .
d_gene: .
j_gene: TRBJ2-1
CDR3nt: TGTGCCAGCAGCTTAGGCGGACTACCTTACAATGAGCAGTTCTTC
CDR3aa: CASSLGGLPYNEQFF

v_gene: TRBV5-5
abundance: .
d_gene: TRBD1
j_gene: TRBJ1-3
CDR3nt: TGTGCCAGCAGCTTGGCCGGGACAGGTGGAAACACCATATATTTT
CDR3aa: CASSLAGTGGNTIYF

v_gene: TRBV2
abundance: .
d_gene: .
j_gene: TRBJ2-1
CDR3nt: TGTGCCAGCAGTCTCCGGGTCTCCTACAATGAGCAGTTCTTC
CDR3aa: CASSLRVSYNEQFF

v_gene: TRBV7-9
abundance: .
d_gene: TRBD1
j_gene: TRBJ1-4
CDR3nt: TGTGCCAGCAGCGCGGACAGGGGAAATGAAAAACTGTTTTTT
CDR3aa: CASSADRGNEKLFF

v_gene: TRBV4-3
abundance: .
d_gene: TRBD1
j_gene: TRBJ2-7
CDR3nt: TGCGCCAGCAGCCGATTCCTCCCGGGACAGGGATCGGCCGAGCAGTACTTC
CDR3aa: CASSRFLPGQGSAEQYF

v_gene: TRBV7-2
abundance: few
d_gene: .
j_gene: TRBJ1-5
CDR3nt: TGTGCCAGCAGCCTCGGGTTTAGCAATCAGCCCCAGCATTTT
CDR3aa: CASSLGFSNQPQHF

v_gene: TRBV19
abundance: .
d_gene: TRBD2
j_gene: TRBJ2-7
CDR3nt: TGTGCCAGTAGTACCACTAGCGGGAGTAGCTACTACGAGCAGTACTTC
CDR3aa: CASSTTSGSSYYEQYF

v_gene: TRBV6-1
abundance: .
d_gene: .
j_gene: TRBJ1-5
CDR3nt: TGTGCCAGCAGGCAAGACAGATCTAGCAATCAGCCCCAGCATTTT
CDR3aa: CASRQDRSSNQPQHF

v_gene: TRBV6-5
abundance: .
d_gene: .
j_gene: TRBJ1-2
CDR3nt: TGTGCCAGCACCCCAACGGGGGGGCAGAGGGGCTACACCTTC
CDR3aa: CASTPTGGQRGYTF

v_gene: TRBV7-9
abundance: .
d_gene: .
j_gene: TRBJ1-1
CDR3nt: TGTGCCAGCAGCCCCCAGGGGCAGGGTGAAGCTTTCTTT
CDR3aa: CASSPQGQGEAFF

v_gene: TRBV7-3
abundance: .
d_gene: TRBD2
j_gene: TRBJ2-1
CDR3nt: TGTGCCAGCAGCTCGCCGGGACTAGCGGGAGTGGACGAGCAGTTCTTC
CDR3aa: CASSSPGLAGVDEQFF

v_gene: TRBV18
abundance: .
d_gene: TRBD1
j_gene: TRBJ1-5
CDR3nt: TGTGCCAGCTCACCAAAGGACAGGGGGGTACATCAGCCCCAGCATTTT
CDR3aa: CASSPKDRGVHQPQHF

v_gene: TRBV7-8
abundance: once
d_gene: .
j_gene: TRBJ2-3
CDR3nt: TGTGCCAGCAGCTTAGGCGCAGATACGCAGTATTTT
CDR3aa: CASSLGADTQYF

v_gene: TRBV28
abundance: .
d_gene: .
j_gene: TRBJ1-1
CDR3nt: TGTGCCAGCAACGCAGGGCTCATGAACACTGAAGCTTTCTTT
CDR3aa: CASNAGLMNTEAFF

v_gene: TRBV18
abundance: .
d_gene: .
j_gene: TRBJ1-2
CDR3nt: TGTGCCAGCTCACCCCAGGGAAACTATGGCTACACCTTC
CDR3aa: CASSPQGNYGYTF

v_gene: TRBV30
abundance: .
d_gene: TRBD1
j_gene: TRBJ1-5
CDR3nt: TGTGCCTGGAAACCCAGACAGGGGGTGATGGATCAGCCCCAGCATTTT
CDR3aa: CAWKPRQGVMDQPQHF

v_gene: TRBV6-1
abundance: .
d_gene: TRBD1
j_gene: TRBJ1-4
CDR3nt: TGTGCCAGCAGTGTCCGACAGGGCTTAGGGGAAAAACTGTTTTTT
CDR3aa: CASSVRQGLGEKLFF